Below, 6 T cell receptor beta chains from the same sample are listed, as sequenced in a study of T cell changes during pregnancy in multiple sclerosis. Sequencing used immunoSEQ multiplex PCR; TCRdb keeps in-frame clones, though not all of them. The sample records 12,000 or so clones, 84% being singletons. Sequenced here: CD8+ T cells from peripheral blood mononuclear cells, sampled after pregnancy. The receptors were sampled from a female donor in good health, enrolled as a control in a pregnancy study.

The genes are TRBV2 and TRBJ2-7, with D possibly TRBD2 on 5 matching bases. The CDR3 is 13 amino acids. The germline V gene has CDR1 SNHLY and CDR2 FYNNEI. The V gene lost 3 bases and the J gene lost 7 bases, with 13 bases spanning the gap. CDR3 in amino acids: CASSDKRSREQYF. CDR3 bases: TGTGCCAGCAGTGATAAGCGGTCCCGGGAGCAGTACTTC.

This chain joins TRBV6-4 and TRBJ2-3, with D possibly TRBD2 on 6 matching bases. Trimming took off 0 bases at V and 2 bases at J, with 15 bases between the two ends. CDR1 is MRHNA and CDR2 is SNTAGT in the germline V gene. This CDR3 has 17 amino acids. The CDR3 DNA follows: TGTGCCAGCAGTGACTCGAAAGGGCCGGGGGACACAGATACGCAGTATTTT. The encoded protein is CASSDSKGPGDTDTQYF.

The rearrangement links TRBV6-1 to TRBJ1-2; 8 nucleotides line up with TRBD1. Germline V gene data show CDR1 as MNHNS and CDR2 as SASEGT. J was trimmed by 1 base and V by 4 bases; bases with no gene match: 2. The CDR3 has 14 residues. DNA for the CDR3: TGTGCCAGCAGTGCCGGACAGGGTAACTATGGCTACACCTTC. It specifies CASSAGQGNYGYTF.

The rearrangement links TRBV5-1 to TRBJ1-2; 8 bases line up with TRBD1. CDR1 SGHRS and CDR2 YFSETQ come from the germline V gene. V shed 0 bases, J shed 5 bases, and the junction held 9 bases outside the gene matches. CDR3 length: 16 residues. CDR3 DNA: TGCGCCAGCAGCTTGGCGAAGTACAGGGGGGTTTATGGCTACACCTTC. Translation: CASSLAKYRGVYGYTF. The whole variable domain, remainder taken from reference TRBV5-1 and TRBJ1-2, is KAGVTQTPRYLIKTRGQQVTLSCSPISGHRSVSWYQQTPGQGLQFLFEYFSETQRNKGNFPGRFSGRQFSNSRSEMNVSTLELGDSALYLCASSLAKYRGVYGYTFGSGTRLTVV.

This CDR3 is CASSHGLAGDYEQYF. DNA for the CDR3: TGTGCCAGCAGCCATGGACTAGCGGGGGATTACGAGCAGTACTTC. The V gene is TRBV7-9, the J gene TRBJ2-7, with 13 bases lining up with TRBD2. This CDR3 comprises 15 residues. Losses at the gene ends were 5 bases for V and 4 bases for J; bases not matched to a gene: 5. Germline loops: CDR1 SEHNR, CDR2 FQNEAQ (reference sequence).

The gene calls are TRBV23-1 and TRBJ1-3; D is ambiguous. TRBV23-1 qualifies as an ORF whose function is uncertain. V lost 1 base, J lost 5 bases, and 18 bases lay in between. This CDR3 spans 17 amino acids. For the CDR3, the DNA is TGCGCCAGCAGTCAATGCCCGGGTTCCAGGACTAGAAACACCATATATTTT. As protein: CASSQCPGSRTRNTIYF.